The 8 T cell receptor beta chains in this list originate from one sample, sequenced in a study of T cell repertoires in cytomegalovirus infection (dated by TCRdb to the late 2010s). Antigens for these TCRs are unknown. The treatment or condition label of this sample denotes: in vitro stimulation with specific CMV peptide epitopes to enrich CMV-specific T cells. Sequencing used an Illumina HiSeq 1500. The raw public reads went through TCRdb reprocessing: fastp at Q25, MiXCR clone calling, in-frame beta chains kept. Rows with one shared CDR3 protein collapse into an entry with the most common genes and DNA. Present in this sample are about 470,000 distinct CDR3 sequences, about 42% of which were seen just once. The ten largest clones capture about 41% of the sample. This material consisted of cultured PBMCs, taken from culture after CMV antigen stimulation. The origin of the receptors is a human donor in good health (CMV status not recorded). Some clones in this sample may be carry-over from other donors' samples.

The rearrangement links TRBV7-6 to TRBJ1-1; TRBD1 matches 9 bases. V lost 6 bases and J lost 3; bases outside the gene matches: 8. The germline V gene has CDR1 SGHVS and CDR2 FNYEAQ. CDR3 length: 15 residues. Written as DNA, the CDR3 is TGTGCCAGCAGTACACAGGACAGGGGAGACACTGAAGCTTTCTTT. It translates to CASSTQDRGDTEAFF.

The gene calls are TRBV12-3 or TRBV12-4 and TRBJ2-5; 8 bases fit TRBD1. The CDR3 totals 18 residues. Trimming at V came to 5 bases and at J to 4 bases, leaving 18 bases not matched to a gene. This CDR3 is CASSDRHRTGFGVETQYF. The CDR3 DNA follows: TGTGCCAGCAGTGACCGCCATAGGACAGGGTTTGGGGTAGAGACCCAGTACTTC.

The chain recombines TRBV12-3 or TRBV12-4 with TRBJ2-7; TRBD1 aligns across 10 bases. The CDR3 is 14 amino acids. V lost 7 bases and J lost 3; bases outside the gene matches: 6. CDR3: CASKWTGGNYEQYF. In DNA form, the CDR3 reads TGTGCCAGCAAGTGGACAGGGGGGAACTACGAGCAGTACTTC.

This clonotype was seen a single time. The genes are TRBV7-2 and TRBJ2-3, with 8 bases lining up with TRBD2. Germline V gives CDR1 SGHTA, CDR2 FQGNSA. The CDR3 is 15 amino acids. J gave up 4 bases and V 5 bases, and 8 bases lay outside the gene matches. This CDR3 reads CASSLLAVNSDTQYF. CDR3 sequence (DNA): TGTGCCAGCAGCCTACTAGCGGTGAACTCAGATACGCAGTATTTT.

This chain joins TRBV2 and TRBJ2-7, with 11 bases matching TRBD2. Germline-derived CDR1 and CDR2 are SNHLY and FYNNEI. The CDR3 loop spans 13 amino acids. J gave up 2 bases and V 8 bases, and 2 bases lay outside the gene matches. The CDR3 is CASGTSGTYEQYF. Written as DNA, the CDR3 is TGTGCCAGCGGGACTAGCGGTACCTACGAGCAGTACTTC.

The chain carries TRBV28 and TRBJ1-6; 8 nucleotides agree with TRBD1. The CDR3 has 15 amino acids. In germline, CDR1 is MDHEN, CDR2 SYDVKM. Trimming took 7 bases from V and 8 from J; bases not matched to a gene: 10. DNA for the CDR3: TGTGCCAGCACCAGGACAGGGATACTTTATTCACCCCTCCACTTT. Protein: CASTRTGILYSPLHF.

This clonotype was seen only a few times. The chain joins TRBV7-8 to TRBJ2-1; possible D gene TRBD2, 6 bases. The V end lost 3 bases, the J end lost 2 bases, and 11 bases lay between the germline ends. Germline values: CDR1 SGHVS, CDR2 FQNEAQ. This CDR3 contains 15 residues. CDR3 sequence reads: CASSFGGTPYNEQFF. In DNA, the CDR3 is TGTGCCAGCAGCTTCGGCGGGACCCCCTACAATGAGCAGTTCTTC.

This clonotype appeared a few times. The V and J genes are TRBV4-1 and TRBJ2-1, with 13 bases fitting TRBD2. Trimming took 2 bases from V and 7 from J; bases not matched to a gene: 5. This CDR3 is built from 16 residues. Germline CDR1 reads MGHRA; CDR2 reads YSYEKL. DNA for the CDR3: TGCGCCAGCAGCCAACCACTAGCGGGAGGGGGGAATGAGCAGTTCTTC. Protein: CASSQPLAGGGNEQFF.